This entry lists 19 T cell receptor beta chains sequenced from one sample in a study of neurological immune-mediated disorders. TCRdb passed the 5' RACE reads through MiXCR, listing each CDR3 protein once. The sample lists roughly 31,000 distinct CDR3 sequences; 20% to 25% were seen once. The sequenced material came from CD4+ T cells from blood. These receptors were collected from a man aged 50 or older with HTLV-1-associated myelopathy (HAM/TSP).

In its sample, this clonotype was seen many times. The chain has TRBV20-1 and TRBJ2-2, with D perhaps matching TRBD2 (5 bases). In germline, CDR1 is DFQATT, CDR2 SNEGSKA (reference sequence). The germline V and J ends were trimmed by 3 bases and 4 bases, with 12 bases remaining between them. This CDR3 region has 14 residues. In DNA, the CDR3 is TGCAGTGCTAGTGACGGACGGGGCACCGGGGAGCTGTTTTTT. This codes for CSASDGRGTGELFF.

This clonotype was seen many times. The V and J genes are TRBV5-1 and TRBJ2-5; TRBD2 might be the D (6 bases). V gave up 4 bases and J gave up 2 bases, with 12 bases separating them. CDR1 is SGHRS, CDR2 YFSETQ, per germline. The CDR3 loop spans 14 amino acids. CDR3 coding DNA: TGCGCCAGCAGCCCAGGACGGGAGCAAGAGACCCAGTACTTC. Translated: CASSPGREQETQYF.

This clonotype was recorded many times. The chain links TRBV2 to TRBJ2-7, with 7 positions matching TRBD1. Germline CDR1 reads SNHLY; CDR2 reads FYNNEI. This CDR3 spans 14 amino acids. V shed 6 bases, J shed 1 base, and the junction held 6 bases outside the gene matches. The DNA of the CDR3 is TGTGCCAGCAGACGAGGACAGGAGTCCTACGAGCAGTACTTC. It encodes CASRRGQESYEQYF.

The rearrangement joins TRBV6-6 to TRBJ1-2; D not certain. Trimming left V 5 bases short and J 5 bases short, with 9 bases between. Per the germline V gene, CDR1 is MNHNY and CDR2 is SVGAGI (reference sequence). CDR3 length equals 12 residues. The CDR3 reads CASSPGGYGYTF. Here the CDR3 DNA reads TGTGCCAGCAGTCCAGGTGGGTATGGCTACACCTTC.

This clonotype was picked up many times. The rearrangement links TRBV20-1 to TRBJ1-3; 8 bases align to TRBD1. Germline CDR1 DFQATT, CDR2 SNEGSKA (reference sequence). Germline trimming cut 3 bases from V and 4 bases from J; bases unmatched to any gene: 2. This CDR3 is built from 13 residues. The CDR3 coding sequence is TGCAGTGCTAGGAGGGACAGGGGAAACACCATATATTTT. Translating it yields CSARRDRGNTIYF.

The V gene is TRBV20-1, the J gene TRBJ2-3, with D tentatively TRBD1 or TRBD2 (5 bases each). The V and J ends lost 7 bases and 2 bases respectively, with 10 bases between them. Per the germline V gene, CDR1 is DFQATT and CDR2 is SNEGSKA (reference sequence). The CDR3 totals 12 residues. The CDR3 loop is CSGGIHTDTQYF. The CDR3 DNA reads TGCAGTGGGGGGATCCACACAGATACGCAGTATTTT.

This clonotype was picked up a small number of times. The gene calls are TRBV18 and TRBJ2-5, with D maybe TRBD1 (5 bases). Germline V gene lookup returns CDR1 KGHSH and CDR2 LQKENI. CDR3 length equals 15 residues. The V end was cut by 4 bases, the J end by 2 bases, with 14 bases between. This CDR3 is CASSRRQNPQETQYF. The CDR3 coding sequence is TGTGCCAGCTCACGACGACAGAATCCACAAGAGACCCAGTACTTC.

This clonotype has at least ten counts. The V call is TRBV4-1, the J call TRBJ2-4, with TRBD2 matching over 11 bases. Germline loops: CDR1 MGHRA, CDR2 YSYEKL. The CDR3 is made up of 17 amino acids. V gave up 3 bases and J gave up 3 bases; unmatched junction bases: 7. CDR3 bases: TGCGCCAGCAGCCAGGGTAGCGGGGGGGCCGGCAAAAACATTCAGTACTTC. This codes for CASSQGSGGAGKNIQYF.

This clonotype was observed once. V gene TRBV10-3 combines with J gene TRBJ2-1, with 9 positions matching TRBD2. The CDR3 extends over 14 amino acids. In germline, CDR1 is ENHRY, CDR2 SYGVKD. The CDR3 loop reads CAKHKGLASNEQFF. CDR3 DNA sequence: TGTGCAAAACACAAAGGACTAGCGAGCAATGAGCAGTTCTTC.

This clonotype was observed at least ten times. A much more abundant neighbour one base away suggests this may be a read error. The V and J genes are TRBV5-5 and TRBJ2-7; TRBD1 is a possible D gene (6 bases). In germline, CDR1 is SGHKS, CDR2 YYEKEE (reference sequence). Trimming stripped 2 bases from V and 6 bases from J, with 15 bases between. The CDR3 is 14 amino acids. The DNA for the CDR3 is TGTGCCAGCAGCTTAGGGGGAGACTCGTCCGAGCAGTACTTC. Amino acids: CASSLGGDSSEQYF.

This clonotype was detected ten times or more. The gene calls are TRBV27 and TRBJ2-3; 10 nucleotides agree with TRBD1. The CDR3 consists of 15 residues. V was pared by 6 bases and J by 1 base, with 4 bases of the junction left unmatched. CDR1 MNHEY and CDR2 SMNVEV come from the germline V gene (reference sequence). The DNA for the CDR3 is TGTGCCAGCAGGGACAGGGGGTCCCGCACAGATACGCAGTATTTT. As protein: CASRDRGSRTDTQYF.

This clonotype was seen ten or more times. The chain recombines TRBV5-1 with TRBJ2-1; D gene uncertain. This CDR3 has 12 residues. The ends were cut back, 2 bases at V and 7 bases at J, with 7 bases in the middle. The germline CDR1 and CDR2 sequences are SGHRS and YFSETQ. Here the CDR3 reads CASSFAVNEQFF. DNA for the CDR3: TGCGCCAGCAGCTTCGCTGTTAATGAGCAGTTCTTC.

This clonotype showed up many times. This rearrangement joins TRBV12-3 or TRBV12-4 to TRBJ2-6; D is unclear. The length of the CDR3 is 21 residues. V gave up 7 bases and J gave up 0 bases, with 28 bases separating them. CDR3 amino acids: CASKTTPGAAVSPSGANVLTF. CDR3 nucleotide sequence: TGTGCCAGCAAAACTACTCCTGGCGCCGCAGTCTCCCCCTCTGGGGCCAACGTCCTGACTTTC.

This clonotype was found many times. The chain uses TRBV25-1 and TRBJ2-7, with unresolved D. Germline values: CDR1 MGHDK, CDR2 SYGVNS. Trimming took 4 bases from V and 4 from J, leaving 11 bases between them. The CDR3 consists of 13 residues. The CDR3 DNA sequence: TGTGCCAGCAGTGTGGCAGGTCTGTACGAGCAGTACTTC. It specifies CASSVAGLYEQYF.

The chain recombines TRBV10-3 with TRBJ2-1, with D perhaps assigned TRBD1 or TRBD2 (5 bases each). The CDR3 is 15 amino acids. Between the trimmed V and J ends, which lost 5 bases and 9 bases, there was a span of 20 bases. Germline CDR1 is ENHRY and CDR2 is SYGVKD. DNA of the CDR3: TGTGCCATCAGTTCCGGGACCCTAACCGGTGTTGAGCAGTTCTTC. Its translation is CAISSGTLTGVEQFF.

The chain couples TRBV5-1 to TRBJ2-1; tentative D call: TRBD2 (5 bases). CDR3 length: 14 residues. Per germline, CDR1 SGHRS and CDR2 YFSETQ. V was clipped by 0 bases and J by 3 bases, with 7 bases between them. Here the CDR3 reads CASSLETNYNEQFF. As DNA, the CDR3 is TGCGCCAGCAGCTTGGAGACTAACTACAATGAGCAGTTCTTC.

The chain combines TRBV12-3 or TRBV12-4 with TRBJ2-2; D unclear. This CDR3 contains 15 residues. V lost 1 base and J lost 0, with 6 bases in between. CDR3 amino acids: CASSLEAANTGELFF. The CDR3 DNA follows: TGTGCCAGCAGTTTAGAGGCGGCGAACACCGGGGAGCTGTTTTTT.

As for this clonotype: A much larger clone lies a single base off, so this may be a read error. In nucleotides, the CDR3 is TGTGTCAGCTCATCGCGAGGGAGGACCACCTACGAGCAGTACTTC. It translates to CVSSSRGRTTYEQYF. J is TRBJ2-7 and V is TRBV18, with D tentatively TRBD2 (6 bases). The germline gives CDR1 KGHSH, CDR2 LQKENI. The CDR3 consists of 15 residues. Looking up the rest from reference TRBV18 and TRBJ2-7 gives the full variable domain: NAGVMQNPRHLVRRRGQEARLRCSPMKGHSHVYWYRQLPEEGLKFMVYLQKENIIDESGMPKERFSAEFPKEGPSILRIQQVVRGDSAAYFCVSSSRGRTTYEQYFGPGTRLTVT.

This clonotype was observed at least ten times. V gene TRBV20-1 combines with J gene TRBJ2-7; D is undetermined. CDR3 length equals 13 residues. Trimming pared 1 base from V and 7 bases from J, leaving 14 bases between. Per germline, CDR1 DFQATT and CDR2 SNEGSKA (reference sequence). Written as DNA, the CDR3 is TGCAGTGCTAGAGGCGCGTCCGGCTGGGAGCAGTACTTC. Protein: CSARGASGWEQYF.